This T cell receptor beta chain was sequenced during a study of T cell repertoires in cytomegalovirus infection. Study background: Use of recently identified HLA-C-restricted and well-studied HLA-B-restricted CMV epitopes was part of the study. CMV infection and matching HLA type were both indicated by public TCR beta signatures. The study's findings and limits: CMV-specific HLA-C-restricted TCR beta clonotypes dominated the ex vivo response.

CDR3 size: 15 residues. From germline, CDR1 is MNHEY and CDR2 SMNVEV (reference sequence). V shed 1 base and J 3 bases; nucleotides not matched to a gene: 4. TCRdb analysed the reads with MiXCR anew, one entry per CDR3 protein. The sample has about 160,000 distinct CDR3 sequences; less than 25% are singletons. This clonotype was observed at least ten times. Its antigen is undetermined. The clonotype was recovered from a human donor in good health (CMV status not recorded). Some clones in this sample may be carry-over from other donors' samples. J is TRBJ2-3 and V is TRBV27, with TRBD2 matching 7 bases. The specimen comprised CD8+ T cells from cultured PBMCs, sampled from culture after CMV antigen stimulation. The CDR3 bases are TGTGCCAGCAGTTTATATGGGCGGGGGACAGATACGCAGTATTTT. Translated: CASSLYGRGTDTQYF.